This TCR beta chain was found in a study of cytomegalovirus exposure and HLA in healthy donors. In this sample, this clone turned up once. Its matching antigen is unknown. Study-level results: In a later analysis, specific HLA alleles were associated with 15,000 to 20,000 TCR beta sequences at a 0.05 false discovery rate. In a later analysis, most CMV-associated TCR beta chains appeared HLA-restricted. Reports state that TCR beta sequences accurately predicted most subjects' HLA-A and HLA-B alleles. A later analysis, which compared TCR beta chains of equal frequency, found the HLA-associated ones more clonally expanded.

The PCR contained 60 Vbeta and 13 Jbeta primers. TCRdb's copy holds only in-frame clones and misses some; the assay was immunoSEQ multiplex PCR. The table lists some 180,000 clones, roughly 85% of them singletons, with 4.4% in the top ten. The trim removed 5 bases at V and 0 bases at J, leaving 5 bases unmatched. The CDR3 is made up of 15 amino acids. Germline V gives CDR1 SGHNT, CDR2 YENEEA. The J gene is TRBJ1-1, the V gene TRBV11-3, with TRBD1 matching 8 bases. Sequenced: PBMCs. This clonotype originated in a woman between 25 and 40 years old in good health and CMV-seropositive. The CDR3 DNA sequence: TGTGCCAGCAGCACCGCAGGGGGCCTGAACACTGAAGCTTTCTTT. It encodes CASSTAGGLNTEAFF. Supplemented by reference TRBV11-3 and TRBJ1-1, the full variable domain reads EAGVVQSPRYKIIEKKQPVAFWCNPISGHNTLYWYLQNLGQGPELLIRYENEEAVDDSQLPKDRFSAERLKGVDSTLKIQPAELGDSAVYLCASSTAGGLNTEAFFGQGTRLTVV.